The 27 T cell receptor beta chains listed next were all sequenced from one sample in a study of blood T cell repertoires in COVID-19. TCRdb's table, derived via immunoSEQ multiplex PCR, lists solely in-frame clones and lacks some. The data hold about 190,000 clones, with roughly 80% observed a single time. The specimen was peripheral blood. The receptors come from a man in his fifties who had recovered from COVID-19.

CDR3 in DNA: TGTGCCAGCAGCTACCGGGACAGGGCCTACGAGCAGTACTTC. This gives the protein CASSYRDRAYEQYF. The chain employs TRBV7-8 and TRBJ2-7, with 9 bases identical to TRBD1. Germline CDR1 and CDR2: SGHVS and FQNEAQ. V was clipped by 4 bases and J by 2 bases; unmatched bases: 3. This CDR3 has 14 amino acids.

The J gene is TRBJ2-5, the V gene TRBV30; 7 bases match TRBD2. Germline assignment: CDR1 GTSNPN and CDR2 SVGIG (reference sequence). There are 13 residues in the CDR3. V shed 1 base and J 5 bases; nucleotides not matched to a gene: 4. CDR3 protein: CAWSGGGEETQYF. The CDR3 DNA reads TGTGCCTGGAGTGGCGGGGGTGAGGAGACCCAGTACTTC.

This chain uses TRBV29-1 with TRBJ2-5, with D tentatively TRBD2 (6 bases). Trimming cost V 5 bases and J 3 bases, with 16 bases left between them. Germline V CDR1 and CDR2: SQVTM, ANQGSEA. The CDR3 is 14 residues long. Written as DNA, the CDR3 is TGCAGCGTTTTTCCATCGGCGGGAAAAGAGACCCAGTACTTC. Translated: CSVFPSAGKETQYF.

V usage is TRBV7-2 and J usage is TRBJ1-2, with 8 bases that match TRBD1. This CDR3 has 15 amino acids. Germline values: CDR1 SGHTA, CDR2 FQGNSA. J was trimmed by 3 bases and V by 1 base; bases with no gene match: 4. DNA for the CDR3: TGTGCCAGCAGCTTAGAGACAGGGGCGGACTATGGCTACACCTTC. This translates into CASSLETGADYGYTF.

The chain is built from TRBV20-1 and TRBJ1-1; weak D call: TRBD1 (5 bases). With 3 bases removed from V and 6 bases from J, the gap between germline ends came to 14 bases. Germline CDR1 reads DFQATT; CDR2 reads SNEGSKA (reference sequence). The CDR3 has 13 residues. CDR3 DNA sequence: TGCAGTGCTAGTATCGTTGGGGCGGCTGAAGCTTTCTTT. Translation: CSASIVGAAEAFF.

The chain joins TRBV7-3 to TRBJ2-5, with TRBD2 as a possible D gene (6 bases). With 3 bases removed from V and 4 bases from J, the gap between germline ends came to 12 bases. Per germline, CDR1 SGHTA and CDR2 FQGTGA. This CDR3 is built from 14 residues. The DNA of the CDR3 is TGTGCCAGCAGCTTCGGGGGAACTTCAGAGACCCAGTACTTC. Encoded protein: CASSFGGTSETQYF.

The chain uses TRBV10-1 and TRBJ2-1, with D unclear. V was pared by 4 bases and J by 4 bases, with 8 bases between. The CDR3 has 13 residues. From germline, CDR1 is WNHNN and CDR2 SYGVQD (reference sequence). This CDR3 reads CASSAAGYNEQFF. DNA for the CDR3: TGCGCCAGCAGTGCGGCCGGGTACAATGAGCAGTTCTTC.

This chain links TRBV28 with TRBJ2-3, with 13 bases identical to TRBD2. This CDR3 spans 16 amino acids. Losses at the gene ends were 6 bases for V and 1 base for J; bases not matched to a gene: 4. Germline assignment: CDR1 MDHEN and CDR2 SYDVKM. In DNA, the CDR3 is TGTGCCAGCAGCACCGGACTAGCGGGAGGCACAGATACGCAGTATTTT. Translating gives CASSTGLAGGTDTQYF.

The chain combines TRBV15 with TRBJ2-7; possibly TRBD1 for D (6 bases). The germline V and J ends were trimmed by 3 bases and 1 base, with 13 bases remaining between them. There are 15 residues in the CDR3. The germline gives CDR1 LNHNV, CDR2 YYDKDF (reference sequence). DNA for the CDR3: TGTGCCACCAGCAGCTCAGGGGATTTATCCTACGAGCAGTACTTC. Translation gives CATSSSGDLSYEQYF.

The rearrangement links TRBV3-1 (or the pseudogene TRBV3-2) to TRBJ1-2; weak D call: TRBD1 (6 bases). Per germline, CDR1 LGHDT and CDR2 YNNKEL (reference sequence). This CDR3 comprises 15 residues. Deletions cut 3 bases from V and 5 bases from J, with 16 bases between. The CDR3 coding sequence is TGTGCCAGCAGCCACCCATGGGGGCATTATTATGGCTACACCTTC. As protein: CASSHPWGHYYGYTF.

The CDR3 reads CASSGTGANTEAFF. The CDR3 DNA follows: TGCGCCAGCAGCGGGACAGGGGCGAACACTGAAGCTTTCTTT. The chain links TRBV5-1 to TRBJ1-1; 10 bases agree with TRBD1. The CDR3 covers 14 residues. After removal of 4 bases from V and 1 base from J, the junction contained 1 base not matched to a gene. Looked up from germline, CDR1 is SGHRS and CDR2 is YFSETQ.

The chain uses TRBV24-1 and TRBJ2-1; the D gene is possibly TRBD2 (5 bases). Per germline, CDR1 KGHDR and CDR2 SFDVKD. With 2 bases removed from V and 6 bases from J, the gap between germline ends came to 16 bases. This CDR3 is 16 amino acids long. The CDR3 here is CATSDSWEILSNEQFF. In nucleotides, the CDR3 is TGTGCCACCAGTGATTCGTGGGAGATCTTATCCAATGAGCAGTTCTTC.

In DNA form, the CDR3 reads TGTGCCAGCAGCTTAGCTCGTGATCAGCCCCAGCATTTT. Translated: CASSLARDQPQHF. This chain connects TRBV7-2 to TRBJ1-5, with unresolved D. This CDR3 has 13 residues. The V end lost 0 bases, the J end lost 5 bases, and 5 bases lay between the germline ends. The germline V gene encodes CDR1 SGHTA and CDR2 FQGNSA. Looking up the rest from reference TRBV7-2 and TRBJ1-5 gives the full variable domain: GAGVSQSPSNKVTEKGKDVELRCDPISGHTALYWYRQSLGQGLEFLIYFQGNSAPDKSGLPSDRFSAERTGGSVSTLTIQRTQQEDSAVYLCASSLARDQPQHFGDGTRLSIL.

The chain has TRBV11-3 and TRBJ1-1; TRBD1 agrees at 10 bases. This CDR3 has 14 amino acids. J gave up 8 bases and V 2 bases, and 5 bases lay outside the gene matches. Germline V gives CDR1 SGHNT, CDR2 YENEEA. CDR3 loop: CASSLTSDRGEAFF. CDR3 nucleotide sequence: TGTGCCAGCAGCTTAACATCGGACAGGGGGGAAGCTTTCTTT.

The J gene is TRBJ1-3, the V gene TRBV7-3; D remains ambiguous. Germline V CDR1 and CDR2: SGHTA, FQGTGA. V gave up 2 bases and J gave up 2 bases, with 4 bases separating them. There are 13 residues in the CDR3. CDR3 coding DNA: TGTGCCAGCAGCTTATGGCCTGGAAACACCATATATTTT. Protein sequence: CASSLWPGNTIYF.

CDR3 region: CASSLGSRETQYF. As DNA, the CDR3 is TGTGCCAGCAGCTTAGGTAGCCGAGAGACCCAGTACTTC. V gene TRBV11-3 combines with J gene TRBJ2-5; D is unclear. Germline V lookup: CDR1 SGHNT, CDR2 YENEEA. The CDR3 has 13 amino acids. With 1 base removed from V and 4 bases from J, the gap between germline ends came to 7 bases.

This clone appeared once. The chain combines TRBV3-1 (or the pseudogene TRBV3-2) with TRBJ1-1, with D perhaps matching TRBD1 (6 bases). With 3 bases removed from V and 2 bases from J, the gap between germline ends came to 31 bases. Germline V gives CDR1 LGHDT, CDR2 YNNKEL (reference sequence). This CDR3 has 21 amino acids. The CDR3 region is CASSHDGGWGGVHLGNTEAFF. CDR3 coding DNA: TGTGCCAGCAGCCACGACGGAGGGTGGGGGGGCGTGCATCTGGGCAACACTGAAGCTTTCTTT.

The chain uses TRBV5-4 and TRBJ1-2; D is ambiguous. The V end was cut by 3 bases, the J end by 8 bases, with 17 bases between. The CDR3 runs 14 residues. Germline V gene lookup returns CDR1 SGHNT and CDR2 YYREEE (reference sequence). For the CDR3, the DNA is TGTGCCAGCAGCTACCTGACTGGAAGTCGCGGCTACACCTTC. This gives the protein CASSYLTGSRGYTF.

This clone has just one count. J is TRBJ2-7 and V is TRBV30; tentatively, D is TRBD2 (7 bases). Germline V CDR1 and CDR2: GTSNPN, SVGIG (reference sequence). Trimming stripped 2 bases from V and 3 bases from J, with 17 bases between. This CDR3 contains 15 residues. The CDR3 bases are TGTGCCTGGAGTCCCAGGGGACTATTGAACTACGAGCAGTACTTC. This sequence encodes CAWSPRGLLNYEQYF. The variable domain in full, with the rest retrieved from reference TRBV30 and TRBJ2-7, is SQTIHQWPATLVQPVGSPLSLECTVEGTSNPNLYWYRQAAGRGLQLLFYSVGIGQISSEVPQNLSASRPQDRQFILSSKKLLLSDSGFYLCAWSPRGLLNYEQYFGPGTRLTVT.

This CDR3 is CASSLALAGGTGELFF. The CDR3 nucleotides read TGTGCCAGCAGCTTAGCACTAGCGGGAGGAACCGGGGAGCTGTTTTTT. The chain joins TRBV13 to TRBJ2-2, with 12 bases matching TRBD2. The trim removed 1 base at V and 5 bases at J, leaving 2 bases unmatched. Germline V lookup: CDR1 PRHDT, CDR2 FYEKMQ (reference sequence). The CDR3 is made up of 16 amino acids. Full variable domain (rest looked up from reference TRBV13 and TRBJ2-2): AAGVIQSPRHLIKEKRETATLKCYPIPRHDTVYWYQQGPGQDPQFLISFYEKMQSDKGSIPDRFSAQQFSDYHSELNMSSLELGDSALYFCASSLALAGGTGELFFGEGSRLTVL.

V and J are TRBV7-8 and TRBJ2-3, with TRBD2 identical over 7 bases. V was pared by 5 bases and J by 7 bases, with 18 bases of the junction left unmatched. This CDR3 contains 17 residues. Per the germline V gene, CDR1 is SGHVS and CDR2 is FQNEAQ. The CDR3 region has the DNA TGTGCCAGCAGCCTGGGGGGGAGCGGGAAGGCCGGACATACGCAGTATTTT. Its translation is CASSLGGSGKAGHTQYF.

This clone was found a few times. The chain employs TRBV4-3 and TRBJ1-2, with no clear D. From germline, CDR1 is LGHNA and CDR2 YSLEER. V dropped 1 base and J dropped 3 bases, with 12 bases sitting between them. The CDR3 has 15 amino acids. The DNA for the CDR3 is TGCGCCAGCAGCCAAGCTCTGCGGGGTGACTATGGCTACACCTTC. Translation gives CASSQALRGDYGYTF.

The CDR3 DNA sequence: TGTGCCAGCAGCCCCCCAGGCGGATCCGGGGGGCGCGAGCAGTACTTC. Amino acids: CASSPPGGSGGREQYF. The gene calls are TRBV5-8 and TRBJ2-7; D possibly corresponds to TRBD2 (7 bases). The CDR3 sequence is 16 residues long. Germline assignment: CDR1 SGHTS and CDR2 YDEGEE. Deletions cut 4 bases from V and 6 bases from J, with 23 bases between.

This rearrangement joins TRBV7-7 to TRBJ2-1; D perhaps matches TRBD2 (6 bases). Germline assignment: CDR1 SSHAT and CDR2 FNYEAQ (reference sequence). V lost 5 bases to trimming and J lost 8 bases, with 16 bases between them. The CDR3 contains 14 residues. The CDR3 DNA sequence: TGTGCCAGCAGCCGGGACTCCCTGGTCGATGAGCAGTTCTTC. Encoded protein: CASSRDSLVDEQFF.

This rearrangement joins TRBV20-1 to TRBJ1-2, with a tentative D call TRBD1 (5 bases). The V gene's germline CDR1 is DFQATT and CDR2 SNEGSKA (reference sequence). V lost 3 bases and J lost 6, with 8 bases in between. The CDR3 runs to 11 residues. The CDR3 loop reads CSASPQDGYTF. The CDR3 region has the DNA TGCAGTGCTAGCCCACAGGATGGCTACACCTTC.

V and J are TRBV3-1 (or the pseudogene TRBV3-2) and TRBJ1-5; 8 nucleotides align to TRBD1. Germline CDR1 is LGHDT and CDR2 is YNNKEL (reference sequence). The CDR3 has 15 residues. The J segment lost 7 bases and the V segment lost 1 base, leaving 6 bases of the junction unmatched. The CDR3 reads CASSQVPGGGQPQHF. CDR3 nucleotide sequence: TGTGCCAGCAGCCAAGTCCCAGGGGGCGGCCAGCCCCAGCATTTT.

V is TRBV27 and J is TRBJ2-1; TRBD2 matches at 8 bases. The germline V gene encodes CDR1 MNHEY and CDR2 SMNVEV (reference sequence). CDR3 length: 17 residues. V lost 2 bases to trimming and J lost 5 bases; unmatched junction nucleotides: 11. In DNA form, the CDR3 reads TGTGCCAGCAGTTTAAGTCGCAGCGGGAGTGATAACAATGAGCAGTTCTTC. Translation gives CASSLSRSGSDNNEQFF.